This is a list of T cell receptor beta chains from one sample in a study of blood T cell repertoires in COVID-19. Clones were sequenced by immunoSEQ multiplex PCR, and TCRdb holds only the in-frame ones, with some missing. There are 200,000 to 250,000 clones in the sample; about four fifths occur only once, and about 2% lies in the top ten. Sequencing used peripheral blood. These receptor sequences come from a man aged 25 to 40 who had recovered from COVID-19. Both conserved end residues are part of each CDR3. Fields, in order: J gene, D gene, clone size, V gene, CDR3 DNA, CDR3 protein. D genes are given only for firm matches. Clone size is given for some rows only: seen once, a few or many times, or a class if the clone is expanded.

j_call: TRBJ2-1
d_call: NA
clone_size: NA
v_call: TRBV4-1
cdr3_nt: TGCGCCAGTCGGGGTGCCGCCTACAATGAGCAGTTCTTC
cdr3_aa: CASRGAAYNEQFF

j_call: TRBJ1-3
d_call: NA
clone_size: NA
v_call: TRBV10-2
cdr3_nt: TGCGCCAGCAGGGACGGACACCTACCCTCTGGAAACACCATATATTTT
cdr3_aa: CASRDGHLPSGNTIYF

j_call: TRBJ1-2
d_call: NA
clone_size: NA
v_call: TRBV6-5
cdr3_nt: TGTGCCAGCACCCGCCGAGGGGGATGGTATGGCTACACCTTC
cdr3_aa: CASTRRGGWYGYTF

j_call: TRBJ2-4
d_call: NA
clone_size: NA
v_call: TRBV4-1
cdr3_nt: TGCGCCAGCAGCCCAGTGACCCTTCTAGCCGGGGACATTCAGTACTTC
cdr3_aa: CASSPVTLLAGDIQYF

j_call: TRBJ1-5
d_call: TRBD1
clone_size: NA
v_call: TRBV6-5
cdr3_nt: TGTGCCAGCATGAGGACAGGGTACAATCAGCCCCAGCATTTT
cdr3_aa: CASMRTGYNQPQHF

j_call: TRBJ2-5
d_call: NA
clone_size: NA
v_call: TRBV6-5
cdr3_nt: TGTGCCAGCAGACAGGGACACCTCCAAGAGACCCAGTACTTC
cdr3_aa: CASRQGHLQETQYF

j_call: TRBJ2-7
d_call: NA
clone_size: NA
v_call: TRBV7-9
cdr3_nt: TGTGCCAGCAGCTTACGCGGCTCCCCCTACGAGCAGTACTTC
cdr3_aa: CASSLRGSPYEQYF

j_call: TRBJ2-5
d_call: NA
clone_size: NA
v_call: TRBV5-4
cdr3_nt: TGTGCCAGCAGCTCCCGGGGGTCGGAGACCCAGTACTTC
cdr3_aa: CASSSRGSETQYF

j_call: TRBJ2-3
d_call: TRBD1
clone_size: once
v_call: TRBV11-3
cdr3_nt: TGTGCCAGCAGCCCTGGGACAGTGCCAGATACGCAGTATTTT
cdr3_aa: CASSPGTVPDTQYF

j_call: TRBJ2-5
d_call: NA
clone_size: NA
v_call: TRBV5-6
cdr3_nt: TGTGCCAGCAGCCTGGGGCGGGGATGGGAGACCCAGTACTTC
cdr3_aa: CASSLGRGWETQYF

j_call: TRBJ1-2
d_call: TRBD1
clone_size: once
v_call: TRBV7-9
cdr3_nt: TGTGCCAGCAGCCCGGGCCCCGGGACAGGGTATGGCTACACCTTC
cdr3_aa: CASSPGPGTGYGYTF

j_call: TRBJ2-1
d_call: NA
clone_size: NA
v_call: TRBV19
cdr3_nt: TGTGCCAGTACGCAGGGTACGTCCTACAATGAGCAGTTCTTC
cdr3_aa: CASTQGTSYNEQFF

j_call: TRBJ1-2
d_call: NA
clone_size: few
v_call: TRBV18
cdr3_nt: TGTGCCAGCTCACCAGAGCAGGGGTGGTATGGCTACACCTTC
cdr3_aa: CASSPEQGWYGYTF

j_call: TRBJ2-7
d_call: TRBD1
clone_size: NA
v_call: TRBV7-6
cdr3_nt: TGTGCCAGCAGCCCCGGGACAGAACGAAACGAGCAGTACTTC
cdr3_aa: CASSPGTERNEQYF

j_call: TRBJ2-1
d_call: TRBD2
clone_size: NA
v_call: TRBV5-5
cdr3_nt: TGTGCCAGCAGCTTCGGCGGGGGGGCCGGGGAGCAGTTCTTC
cdr3_aa: CASSFGGGAGEQFF

j_call: TRBJ2-5
d_call: TRBD1
clone_size: NA
v_call: TRBV10-1
cdr3_nt: TGCGCCAGCAGTGGACAGGGGGCAAAGACCCAGTACTTC
cdr3_aa: CASSGQGAKTQYF

j_call: TRBJ1-3
d_call: NA
clone_size: NA
v_call: TRBV7-8
cdr3_nt: TGTGCCAGCAGCCCCAGTGGCAAACCCTGGTTCACCATATATTTT
cdr3_aa: CASSPSGKPWFTIYF

j_call: TRBJ1-1
d_call: TRBD1
clone_size: NA
v_call: TRBV19
cdr3_nt: TGTGCCAGTAGTATTGGACAGGTGAACACTGAAGCTTTCTTT
cdr3_aa: CASSIGQVNTEAFF

j_call: TRBJ2-1
d_call: NA
clone_size: NA
v_call: TRBV2
cdr3_nt: TGTGCCAGCATGGACTCACGGAGCAATGAGCAGTTCTTC
cdr3_aa: CASMDSRSNEQFF

j_call: TRBJ2-1
d_call: TRBD2
clone_size: NA
v_call: TRBV4-2
cdr3_nt: TGTGCCAGCAGTGCCCGACTAGCGGGGGGCAATGAGCAGTTCTTC
cdr3_aa: CASSARLAGGNEQFF

j_call: TRBJ1-2
d_call: NA
clone_size: NA
v_call: TRBV6-5
cdr3_nt: TGTGCCAGCAGTTACTCGAACAGCTATGGCTACACCTTC
cdr3_aa: CASSYSNSYGYTF

j_call: TRBJ2-5
d_call: NA
clone_size: NA
v_call: TRBV2
cdr3_nt: TGTGCCAGCCCCAAACAGGTCGGGAGTGAGACCCAGTACTTC
cdr3_aa: CASPKQVGSETQYF

j_call: TRBJ2-3
d_call: TRBD2
clone_size: NA
v_call: TRBV5-1
cdr3_nt: TGCGCCAGCAGCTTGGCCTTGCTTGCGGGGGGGACAGATACGCAGTATTTT
cdr3_aa: CASSLALLAGGTDTQYF

j_call: TRBJ2-3
d_call: TRBD1
clone_size: NA
v_call: TRBV9
cdr3_nt: TGTGCCAGCAGCGAACAGGGGGCGGACACAGATACGCAGTATTTT
cdr3_aa: CASSEQGADTDTQYF

j_call: TRBJ2-3
d_call: NA
clone_size: NA
v_call: TRBV29-1
cdr3_nt: TGCAGCGTATCTCCAGATACGCAGTATTTT
cdr3_aa: CSVSPDTQYF

j_call: TRBJ1-1
d_call: TRBD1
clone_size: NA
v_call: TRBV11-2
cdr3_nt: TGTGCCAGCAGCCGACAGGGTTGGACTGAAGCTTTCTTT
cdr3_aa: CASSRQGWTEAFF